This record looks at one TCR beta chain sequence and its context. Its antigen is unknown. This sample was taken from a study of post-analysis software for immune sequencing data. About the research overall: Recorded disease courses covered relapsing-remitting, secondary progressive and progressive-relapsing multiple sclerosis. Some patients had no subtype annotation. Findings of the study overall: Roughly five TRBV segments, including TRBV5-6, TRBV5-1 and TRBV20-1, were more frequent in patients than controls.

Every TCR beta cDNA library bore unique molecular identifiers. TCRdb analysed the PCR reads with MiXCR anew, one entry per CDR3 protein. The data contain hundreds of thousands of distinct CDR3 sequences, around 27% of them singletons. V dropped 4 bases and J dropped 0 bases, with 23 bases sitting between them. Germline assignment: CDR1 SGHRS and CDR2 YFSETQ. The CDR3 sequence is 19 residues long. The receptor was derived from a girl aged 10-17 years with multiple sclerosis. What was sequenced was blood. The chain has TRBV5-1 and TRBJ2-4; D is perhaps TRBD1 (8 bases). CDR3 sequence (DNA): TGCGCCAGCAGCCGGGAGGTGGCAGGGGGCCTCCTAGCCAAAAACATTCAGTACTTC. Translation: CASSREVAGGLLAKNIQYF.